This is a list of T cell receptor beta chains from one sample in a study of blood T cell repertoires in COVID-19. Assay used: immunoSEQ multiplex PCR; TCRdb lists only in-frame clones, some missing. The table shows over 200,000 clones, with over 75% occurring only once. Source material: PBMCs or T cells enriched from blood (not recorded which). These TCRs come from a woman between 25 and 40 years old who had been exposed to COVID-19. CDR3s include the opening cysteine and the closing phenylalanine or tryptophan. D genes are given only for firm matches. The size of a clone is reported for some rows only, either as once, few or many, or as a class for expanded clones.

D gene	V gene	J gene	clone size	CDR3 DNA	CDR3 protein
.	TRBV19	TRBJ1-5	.	TGTGCCAGTTATGGACACAACTATCAGCCCCAGCATTTT	CASYGHNYQPQHF
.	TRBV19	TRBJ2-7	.	TGTGCCAGTAAGGTTTCGGCGGGATACTACGAGCAGTACTTC	CASKVSAGYYEQYF
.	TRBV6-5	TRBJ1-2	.	TGTGCCAGCAGTTCCCTAGGAAAGGGGGTGAGGAATGGCTACACCTTC	CASSSLGKGVRNGYTF
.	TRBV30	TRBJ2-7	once	TGTGCCTTCAAACCCCTGGAGGGCTCCTACGAGCAGTACTTC	CAFKPLEGSYEQYF
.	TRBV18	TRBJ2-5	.	TGTGCCAGCTCACCACCGCCGGGATCAGAGACCCAGTACTTC	CASSPPPGSETQYF
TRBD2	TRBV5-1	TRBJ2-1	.	TGCGCCAGCAGCTTGGGAGGGACTAGCGGGTTTTACAATGAGCAGTTCTTC	CASSLGGTSGFYNEQFF
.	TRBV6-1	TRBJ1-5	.	TGTGCCAGCAGTGAGAAAGGGACTAATCAGCCCCAGCATTTT	CASSEKGTNQPQHF
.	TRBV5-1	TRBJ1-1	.	TGCGCCAGCAGCCTCCATCCGGGACAAATGAACACTGAAGCTTTCTTT	CASSLHPGQMNTEAFF
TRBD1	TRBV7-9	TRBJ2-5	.	TGTGCCAGCAGCTTCCCGACAGGGGTCAGCGGAGAGACCCAGTACTTC	CASSFPTGVSGETQYF
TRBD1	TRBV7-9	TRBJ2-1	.	TGTGCCAGCAGCTTTTCCCGACAGGGTCCCTACAATGAGCAGTTCTTC	CASSFSRQGPYNEQFF
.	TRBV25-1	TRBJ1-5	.	TGTGCCAGCAGTGTGGGAGCTAGCAATCAGCCCCAGCATTTT	CASSVGASNQPQHF
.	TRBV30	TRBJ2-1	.	TGTGCCTGGAGTGTATCACTTTTGAATGAGCAGTTCTTC	CAWSVSLLNEQFF
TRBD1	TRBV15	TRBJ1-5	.	TGTGCCACCAGCAAGACAGGGGACGTGGGTCAGCCCCAGCATTTT	CATSKTGDVGQPQHF
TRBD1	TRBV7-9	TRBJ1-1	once	TGTGCCAGCAGCTTAGCGGGACAGGTTATTACGGCTTTCTTT	CASSLAGQVITAFF
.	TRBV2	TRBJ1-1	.	TGTGCCAGCACCGAACAGGTGGGCACTGAAGCTTTCTTT	CASTEQVGTEAFF
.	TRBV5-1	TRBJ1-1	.	TGCGCCAGCACGACCCAGGGTTGGCACACTGAAGCTTTCTTT	CASTTQGWHTEAFF
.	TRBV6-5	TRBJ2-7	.	TGTGCCAGCAGTTGGGGCTGGAGCTCCTACGAGCAGTACTTC	CASSWGWSSYEQYF
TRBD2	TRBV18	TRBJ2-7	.	TGTGCCAGCTCGCCGACTAGCGGGAGCTCCTACGAGCAGTACTTC	CASSPTSGSSYEQYF
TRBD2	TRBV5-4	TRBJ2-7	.	TGTGCCAGCAGCCCGGGGGGGGTTCTGTCCTACGAGCAGTACTTC	CASSPGGVLSYEQYF
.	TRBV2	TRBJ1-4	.	TGTGCCAGCTGGTTGGAGGGCCCTGAAAAACTGTTTTTT	CASWLEGPEKLFF
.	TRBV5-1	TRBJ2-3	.	TGCGCCAGCAGCTTGAGACAGATCACAGATACGCAGTATTTT	CASSLRQITDTQYF
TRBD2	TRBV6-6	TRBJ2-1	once	TGTGCCAGCACCCACGGGACTAGCGGGTCCTACAATGAGCAGTTCTTC	CASTHGTSGSYNEQFF
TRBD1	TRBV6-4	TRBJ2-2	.	TGTGCCAGCAGTGGGACAGGGGGCACCGGGGAGCTGTTTTTT	CASSGTGGTGELFF
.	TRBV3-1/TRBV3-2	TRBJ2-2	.	TGTGCCAGCAGCCCGGGGGTCGACCTAGCGACCAACACCGGGGAGCTGTTTTTT	CASSPGVDLATNTGELFF
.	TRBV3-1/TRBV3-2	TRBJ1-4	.	TGTGCCAGCAGCCAAGAGGTGGTGCGAGGTGAAAAACTGTTTTTT	CASSQEVVRGEKLFF
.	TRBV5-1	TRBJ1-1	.	TGCGCCAGCAGCTGGCCTCCGGGAGAGCTGAACACTGAAGCTTTCTTT	CASSWPPGELNTEAFF
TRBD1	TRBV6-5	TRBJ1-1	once	TGTGCCAGTCAGACAGGGCTGAACACTGAAGCTTTCTTT	CASQTGLNTEAFF
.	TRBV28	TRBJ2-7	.	TGTGCCAGCAGTTCTCGGAGGCCCTACGAGCAGTACTTC	CASSSRRPYEQYF
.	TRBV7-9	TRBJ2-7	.	TGTGCCAGCAGCTTAGCGGGGTTGACTAGAAACTACGAGCAGTACTTC	CASSLAGLTRNYEQYF
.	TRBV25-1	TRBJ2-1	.	TGTGCCAGCACTCCTAAGGGCGGGCTAAAATCCTACAATGAGCAGTTCTTC	CASTPKGGLKSYNEQFF
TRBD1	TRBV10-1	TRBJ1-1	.	TGCGCCAGCAGCAGCCCGGGACAGGGGTGCGAGAACACTGAAGCTTTCTTT	CASSSPGQGCENTEAFF
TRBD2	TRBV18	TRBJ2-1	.	TGTGCCAGCTCACCACTAGCGGGAGGCTCCTACAATGAGCAGTTCTTC	CASSPLAGGSYNEQFF
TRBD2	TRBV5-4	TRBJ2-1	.	TGTGCCAGCAGCGCGGCGGGACTAGCGGTTCGTTCTCCTGGCAATGAGCAGTTCTTC	CASSAAGLAVRSPGNEQFF
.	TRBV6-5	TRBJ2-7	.	TGTGCCAGCGGCGGGATTAGCTCCTACGAGCAGTACTTC	CASGGISSYEQYF
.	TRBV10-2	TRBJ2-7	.	TGCGCCAGCAGTGAGTCAAGGAGGGACAGATACGACTACGAGCAGTACTTC	CASSESRRDRYDYEQYF
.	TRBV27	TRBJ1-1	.	TGTGCCAGCAGTTTACTAGGTAACACTGAAGCTTTCTTT	CASSLLGNTEAFF
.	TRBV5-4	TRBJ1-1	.	TGTGCCAGCAGCTTGAGGAGGGGAGACGAAGCTTTCTTT	CASSLRRGDEAFF
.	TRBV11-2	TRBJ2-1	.	TGTGCCAGCAGCCCATCATGGCATGTTGAGCAGTTCTTC	CASSPSWHVEQFF
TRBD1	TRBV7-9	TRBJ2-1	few	TGTGCCAGCAGCTTAACGGGACAGGGCCTTTATGGGCAGTTCTTC	CASSLTGQGLYGQFF
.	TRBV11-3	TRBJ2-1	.	TGTGCCAGCAGCTTAAGCGCGAGCTCCTACAATGAGCAGTTCTTC	CASSLSASSYNEQFF
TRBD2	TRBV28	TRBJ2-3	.	TGTGCCAGCAGCGAACTAGCGTTTAGAAACACAGATACGCAGTATTTT	CASSELAFRNTDTQYF
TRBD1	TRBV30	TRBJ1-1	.	TGTGCCTGGACCCTCCAGGGACAGGGGAACACTGAAGCTTTCTTT	CAWTLQGQGNTEAFF
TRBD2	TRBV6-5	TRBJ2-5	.	TGTGCCAGCAGTTACCTGGGACTAGCGGGAGGGCCGGTGTACTTC	CASSYLGLAGGPVYF
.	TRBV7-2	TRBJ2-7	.	TGTGCCAGCAGCTCGACTCTTTCCTACGAGCAGTACTTC	CASSSTLSYEQYF
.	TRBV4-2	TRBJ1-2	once	TGTGCCAGCATGCCAAGCCAGTCCCCGTCGGAGGGCTACACCTTC	CASMPSQSPSEGYTF
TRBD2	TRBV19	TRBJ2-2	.	TGTGCCAGTAGTAACCCAGGGGAACTAGCGGGAGCCCCCGGGGAGCTGTTTTTT	CASSNPGELAGAPGELFF
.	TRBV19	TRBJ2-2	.	TGTGCCTCTAAAGTGGTAGCAGAACATACCGGGGAGCTGTTTTTT	CASKVVAEHTGELFF
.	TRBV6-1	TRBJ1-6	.	TGTGCCAGCAGTGAAGCGGGCAGGGGTGGGTCCTATAATTCACCCCTCCACTTT	CASSEAGRGGSYNSPLHF
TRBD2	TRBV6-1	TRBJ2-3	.	TGTGCCAGCAGTGAAGGGTGGGGACTAGCGGGAGCAGATACGCAGTATTTT	CASSEGWGLAGADTQYF
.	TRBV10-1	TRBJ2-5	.	TGCGCCAGCAGTGAGTCGAGGGCAGAAGAGACCCAGTACTTC	CASSESRAEETQYF
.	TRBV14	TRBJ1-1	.	TGTGCCAGCAGCCAAGATCGGGGGAGGCTTAACACTGAAGCTTTCTTT	CASSQDRGRLNTEAFF
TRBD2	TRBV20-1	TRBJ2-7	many	TGCAGTGCTAGTAAAGGCGACGGGGAGGGGACGGGGGAGCAGTACTTC	CSASKGDGEGTGEQYF
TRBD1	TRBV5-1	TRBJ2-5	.	TGCGCCAGCAGCTCAGGGGGCTCTGGAGAGACCCAGTACTTC	CASSSGGSGETQYF
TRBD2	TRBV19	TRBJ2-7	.	TGTGCCTCGGGAGCGGGAGTAAACGAGCAGTACTTC	CASGAGVNEQYF
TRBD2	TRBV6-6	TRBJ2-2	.	TGTGCCAGCAGTCGCCCCACTAGCGGGAGACTAAGGACCGGGGAGCTGTTTTTT	CASSRPTSGRLRTGELFF
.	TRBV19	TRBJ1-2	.	TGTGCCAGTAGTATTTCAGGGAATGGGGTTGACTATGGCTACACCTTC	CASSISGNGVDYGYTF
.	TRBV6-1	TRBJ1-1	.	TGTGCCAGCAGTGACGGGGGGGAAGCTTTCTTT	CASSDGGEAFF
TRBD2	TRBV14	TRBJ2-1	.	TGTGCCAGCAGCTACAGTAGGACTAGCGGGACGGTTGCTCAGTTCTTC	CASSYSRTSGTVAQFF
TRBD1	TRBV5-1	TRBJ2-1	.	TGCGCCAGCAGCAAGGGACAGGTGGACTTCAATGAGCAGTTCTTC	CASSKGQVDFNEQFF